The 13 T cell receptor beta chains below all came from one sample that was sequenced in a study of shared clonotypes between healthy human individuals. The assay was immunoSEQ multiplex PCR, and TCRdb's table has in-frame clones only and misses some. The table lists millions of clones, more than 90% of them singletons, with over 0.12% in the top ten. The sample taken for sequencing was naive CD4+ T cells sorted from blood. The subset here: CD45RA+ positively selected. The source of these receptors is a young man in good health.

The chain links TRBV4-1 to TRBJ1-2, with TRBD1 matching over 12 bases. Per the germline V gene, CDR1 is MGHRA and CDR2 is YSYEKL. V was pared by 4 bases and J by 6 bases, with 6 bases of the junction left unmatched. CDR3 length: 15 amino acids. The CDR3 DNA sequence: TGCGCCAGCAGCCTTTGGGACAGGGGGCGCGATGGCTACACCTTC. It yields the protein CASSLWDRGRDGYTF.

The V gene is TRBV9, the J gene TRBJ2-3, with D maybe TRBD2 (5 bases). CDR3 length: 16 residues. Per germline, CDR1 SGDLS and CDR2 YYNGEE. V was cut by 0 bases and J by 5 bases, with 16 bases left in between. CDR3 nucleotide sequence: TGTGCCAGCAGCGTAGGGAGTAGCGCCACCCTAGATACGCAGTATTTT. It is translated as CASSVGSSATLDTQYF.

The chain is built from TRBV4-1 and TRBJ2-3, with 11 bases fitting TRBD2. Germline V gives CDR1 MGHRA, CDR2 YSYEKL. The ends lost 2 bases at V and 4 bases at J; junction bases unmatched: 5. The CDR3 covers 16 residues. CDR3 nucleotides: TGCGCCAGCAGCCAATCTAGCGGGGGGACCGCAGATACGCAGTATTTT. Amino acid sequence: CASSQSSGGTADTQYF.

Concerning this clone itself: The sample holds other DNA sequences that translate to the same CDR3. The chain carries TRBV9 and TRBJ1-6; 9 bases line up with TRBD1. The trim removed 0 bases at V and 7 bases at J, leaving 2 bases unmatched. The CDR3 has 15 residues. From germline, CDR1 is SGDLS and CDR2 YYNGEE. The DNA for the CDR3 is TGTGCCAGCAGCGTAGAAGGACAGGGGAATTCACCCCTCCACTTT. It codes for CASSVEGQGNSPLHF. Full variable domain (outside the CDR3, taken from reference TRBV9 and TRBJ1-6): DSGVTQTPKHLITATGQRVTLRCSPRSGDLSVYWYQQSLDQGLQFLIQYYNGEERAKGNILERFSAQQFPDLHSELNLSSLELGDSALYFCASSVEGQGNSPLHFGNGTRLTVT.

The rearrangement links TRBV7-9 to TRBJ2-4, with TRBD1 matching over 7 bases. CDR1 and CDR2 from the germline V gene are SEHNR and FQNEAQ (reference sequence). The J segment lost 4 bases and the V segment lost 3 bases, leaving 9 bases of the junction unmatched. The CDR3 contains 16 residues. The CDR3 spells CASSFIDRDLKNIQYF. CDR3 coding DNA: TGTGCCAGCAGCTTTATCGACAGGGACCTGAAAAACATTCAGTACTTC. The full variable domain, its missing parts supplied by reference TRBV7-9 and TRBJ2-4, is DTGVSQNPRHKITKRGQNVTFRCDPISEHNRLYWYRQTLGQGPEFLTYFQNEAQLEKSRLLSDRFSAERPKGSFSTLEIQRTEQGDSAMYLCASSFIDRDLKNIQYFGAGTRLSVL.

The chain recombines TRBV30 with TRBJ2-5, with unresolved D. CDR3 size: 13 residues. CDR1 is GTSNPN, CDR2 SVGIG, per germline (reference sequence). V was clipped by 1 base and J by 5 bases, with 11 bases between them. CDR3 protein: CAWSASSWETQYF. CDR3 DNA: TGTGCCTGGAGTGCCTCGTCGTGGGAGACCCAGTACTTC.

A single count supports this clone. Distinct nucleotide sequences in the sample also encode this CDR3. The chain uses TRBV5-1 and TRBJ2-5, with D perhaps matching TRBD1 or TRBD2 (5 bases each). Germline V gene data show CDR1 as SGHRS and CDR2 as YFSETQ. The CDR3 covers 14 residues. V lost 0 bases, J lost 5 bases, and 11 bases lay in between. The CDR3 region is CASSLARGRETQYF. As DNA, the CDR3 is TGCGCCAGCAGCTTGGCGAGGGGTCGGGAGACCCAGTACTTC. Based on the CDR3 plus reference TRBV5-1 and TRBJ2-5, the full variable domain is KAGVTQTPRYLIKTRGQQVTLSCSPISGHRSVSWYQQTPGQGLQFLFEYFSETQRNKGNFPGRFSGRQFSNSRSEMNVSTLELGDSALYLCASSLARGRETQYFGPGTRLLVL.

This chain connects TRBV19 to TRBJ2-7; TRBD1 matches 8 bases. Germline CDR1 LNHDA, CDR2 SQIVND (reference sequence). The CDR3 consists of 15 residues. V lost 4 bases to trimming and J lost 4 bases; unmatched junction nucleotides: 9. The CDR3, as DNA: TGTGCCAGTAGTACCGGGGACAGGTCCGTTTACGAGCAGTACTTC. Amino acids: CASSTGDRSVYEQYF. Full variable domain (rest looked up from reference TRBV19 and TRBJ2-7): DGGITQSPKYLFRKEGQNVTLSCEQNLNHDAMYWYRQDPGQGLRLIYYSQIVNDFQKGDIAEGYSVSREKKESFPLTVTSAQKNPTAFYLCASSTGDRSVYEQYFGPGTRLTVT.

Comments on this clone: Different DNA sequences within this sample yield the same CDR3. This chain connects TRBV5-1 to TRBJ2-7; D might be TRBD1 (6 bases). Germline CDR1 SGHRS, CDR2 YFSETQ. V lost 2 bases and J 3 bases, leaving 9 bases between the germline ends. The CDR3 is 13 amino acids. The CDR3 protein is CASSFGQFYEQYF. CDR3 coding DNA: TGCGCCAGCAGCTTCGGACAGTTCTACGAGCAGTACTTC.

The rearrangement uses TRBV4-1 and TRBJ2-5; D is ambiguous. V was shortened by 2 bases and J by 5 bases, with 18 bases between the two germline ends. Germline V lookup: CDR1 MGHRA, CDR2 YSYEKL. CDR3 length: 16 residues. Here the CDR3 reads CASSQSASAGVETQYF. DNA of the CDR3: TGCGCCAGCAGCCAATCGGCAAGCGCTGGGGTGGAGACCCAGTACTTC.

The CDR3 loop reads CASTDRGRTEAFF. In DNA, the CDR3 is TGTGCCAGCACGGACAGGGGCAGGACTGAAGCTTTCTTT. V gene TRBV6-1 combines with J gene TRBJ1-1; 9 positions agree with TRBD1. Unmatched junction bases numbered 5, after V lost 7 bases and J lost 5 bases. The CDR3 covers 13 residues. The germline V gene encodes CDR1 MNHNS and CDR2 SASEGT.

CDR3 nucleotide sequence: TGCGCCAGCCCCGCGGGTAAAGCGGGGGCGGCATACACCGGGGAGCTGTTTTTT. It codes for CASPAGKAGAAYTGELFF. V usage is TRBV10-1 and J usage is TRBJ2-2, with TRBD2 identical over 8 bases. From germline, CDR1 is WNHNN and CDR2 SYGVQD (reference sequence). This CDR3 has 18 amino acids. Losses at the gene ends were 8 bases for V and 3 bases for J; bases not matched to a gene: 17.

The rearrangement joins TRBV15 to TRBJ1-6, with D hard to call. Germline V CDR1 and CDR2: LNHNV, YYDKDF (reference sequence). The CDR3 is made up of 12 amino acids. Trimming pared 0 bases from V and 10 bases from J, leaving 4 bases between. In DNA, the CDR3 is TGTGCCACCAGCAGAGATTCCTCACCCCTCCACTTT. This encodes CATSRDSSPLHF.